This T cell receptor beta chain originates from a study of T cell repertoires in ileal Crohn's disease. Looking at the study overall: Median disease duration was about 7.9 years; 35% smoked at surgery. General study findings and limits: Clonal expansions were more frequent in active smokers than non-smokers at surgery.

With regard to this clone: Its specificity is not known.

Per sample, 400 to 550 nanograms of biopsy DNA were TCRB immunosequenced. Assay used: immunoSEQ multiplex PCR; TCRdb lists only in-frame clones, some missing. The repertoire holds more than 11,000 clones, with around 84% as singletons. V dropped 0 bases and J dropped 0 bases, with 11 bases sitting between them. CDR3 length equals 15 residues. CDR1 is GTSNPN, CDR2 SVGIG, per germline (reference sequence). Sequencing used ileal tissue. This rearrangement joins TRBV30 to TRBJ1-1; D possibly corresponds to TRBD1 (5 bases). This clonotype was obtained from an adult with Crohn's disease. The CDR3 region is CAWSVRAGMNTEAFF. The DNA of the CDR3 is TGTGCCTGGAGTGTACGGGCAGGGATGAACACTGAAGCTTTCTTT.